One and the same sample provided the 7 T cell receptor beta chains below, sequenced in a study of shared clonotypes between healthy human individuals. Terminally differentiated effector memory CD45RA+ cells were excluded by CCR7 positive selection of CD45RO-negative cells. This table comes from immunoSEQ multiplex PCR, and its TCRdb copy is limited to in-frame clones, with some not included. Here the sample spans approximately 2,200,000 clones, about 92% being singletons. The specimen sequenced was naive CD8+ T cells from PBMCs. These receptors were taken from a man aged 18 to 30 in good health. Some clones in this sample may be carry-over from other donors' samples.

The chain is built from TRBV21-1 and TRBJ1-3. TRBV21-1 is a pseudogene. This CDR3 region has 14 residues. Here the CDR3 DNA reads TGTGCCAGCAGTGGGGGTGCCGAGAAAAACACCATATATTTT. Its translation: CASSGGAEKNTIYF.

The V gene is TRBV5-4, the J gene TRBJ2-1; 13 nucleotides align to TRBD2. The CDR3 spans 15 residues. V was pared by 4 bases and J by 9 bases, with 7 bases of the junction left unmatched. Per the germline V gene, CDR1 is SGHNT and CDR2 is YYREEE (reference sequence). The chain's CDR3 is CASSPLTSGRTEQFF. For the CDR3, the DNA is TGTGCCAGCAGCCCCCTGACTAGCGGGAGGACTGAGCAGTTCTTC.

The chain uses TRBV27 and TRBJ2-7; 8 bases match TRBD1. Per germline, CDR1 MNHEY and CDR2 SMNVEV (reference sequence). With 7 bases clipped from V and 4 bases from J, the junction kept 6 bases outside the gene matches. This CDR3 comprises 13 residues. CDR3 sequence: CASTKTGGYEQYF. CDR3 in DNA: TGTGCCAGCACCAAAACAGGGGGTTACGAGCAGTACTTC.

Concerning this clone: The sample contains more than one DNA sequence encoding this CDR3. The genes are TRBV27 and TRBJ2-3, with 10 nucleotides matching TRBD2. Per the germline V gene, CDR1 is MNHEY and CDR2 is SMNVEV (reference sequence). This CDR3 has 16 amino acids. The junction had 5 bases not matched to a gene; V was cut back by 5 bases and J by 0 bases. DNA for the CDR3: TGTGCCAGCAGTCTCCTGACTAGCGGGAGCACAGATACGCAGTATTTT. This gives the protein CASSLLTSGSTDTQYF.

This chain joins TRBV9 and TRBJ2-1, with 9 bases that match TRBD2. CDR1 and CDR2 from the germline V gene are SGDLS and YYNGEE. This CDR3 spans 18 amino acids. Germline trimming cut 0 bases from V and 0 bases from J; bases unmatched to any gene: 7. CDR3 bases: TGTGCCAGCAGCGTAGCGGGACTAGCTCCGAGCTCCTACAATGAGCAGTTCTTC. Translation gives CASSVAGLAPSSYNEQFF.

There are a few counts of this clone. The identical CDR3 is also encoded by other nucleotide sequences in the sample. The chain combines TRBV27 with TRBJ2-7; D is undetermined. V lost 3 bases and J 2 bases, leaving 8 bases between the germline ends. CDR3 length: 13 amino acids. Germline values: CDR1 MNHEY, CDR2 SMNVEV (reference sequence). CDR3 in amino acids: CASSFGLTYEQYF. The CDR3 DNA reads TGTGCCAGCAGTTTCGGTCTAACCTACGAGCAGTACTTC.

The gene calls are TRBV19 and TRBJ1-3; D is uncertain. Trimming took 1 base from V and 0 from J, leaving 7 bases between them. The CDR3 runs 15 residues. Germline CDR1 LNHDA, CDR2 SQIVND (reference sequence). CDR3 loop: CASSIAPGSGNTIYF. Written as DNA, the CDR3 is TGTGCCAGTAGTATAGCACCGGGCTCTGGAAACACCATATATTTT.